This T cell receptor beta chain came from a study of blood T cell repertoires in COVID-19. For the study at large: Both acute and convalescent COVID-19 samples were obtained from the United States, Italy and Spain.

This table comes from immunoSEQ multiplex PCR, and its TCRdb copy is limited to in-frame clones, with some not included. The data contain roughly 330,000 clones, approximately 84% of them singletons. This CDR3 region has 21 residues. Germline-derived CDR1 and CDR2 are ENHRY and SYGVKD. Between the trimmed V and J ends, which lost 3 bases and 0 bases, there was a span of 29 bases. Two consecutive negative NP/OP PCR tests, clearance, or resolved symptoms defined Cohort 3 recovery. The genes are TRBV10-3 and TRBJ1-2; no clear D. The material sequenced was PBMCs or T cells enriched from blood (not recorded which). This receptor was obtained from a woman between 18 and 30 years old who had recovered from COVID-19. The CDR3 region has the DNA TGTGCCATCAGTGACGGTAGTTTAGATAGCCGTATATTTGAGACTAACTATGGCTACACCTTC. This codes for CAISDGSLDSRIFETNYGYTF.